This T cell receptor beta chain was observed in a study of cytomegalovirus exposure and HLA in healthy donors (dated by TCRdb to about 2017). Concerning the study at large: In an earlier analysis of fewer than 750 of the donors, 276 Gb of sequence data and 90 million to 120 million unique TCR beta sequences from roughly 190 million T cells were reported. Rather than using new phenotypic data, the later analysis identified candidate immune exposures from TCR beta sequences and from how often those sequences occurred across donors. Genome-wide SNP genotypes for about 60% of the 666 donors were used in a later genetic analysis, which treated that subset as a discovery cohort. A later analysis re-examined previously published TCR beta repertoires from roughly 650 donors and added high-resolution HLA genotyping to investigate patterns of TCR occurrence. Among the roughly 390 genotyped donors, approximately 81% belonged to the genetic ancestry cluster associated with self-reported Caucasian donors. An early release that covered 640 HLA-typed donors contained about 300 gigabases of sequencing data and about 93 million unique TCR sequences. Among around 400 genotyped donors of the cohort, an average of approximately 240,000 unique TCR beta nucleotide sequences were sequenced per donor, roughly 20% of them non-productive. Roughly 5 DR-DQ haplotypes were handled as single units for association and clustering, since linkage in the cohort was strong. Class I and class II HLA loci were covered by the typing at four-digit resolution. Typing coverage varied by locus: roughly 620-640 donors for A, B, C, DRB1 and DQB1; approximately 520 for DQA1; about 600 for DPA1; fewer than 480 for DPB1. The study aimed to test whether signatures of past pathogen exposure could be identified by cataloging public T cell receptors. In addition to the first cohort of approximately 670 subjects, a separate validation cohort of approximately 120 different subjects was used. Every discovery cohort repertoire had been produced on one sequencing platform. An earlier analysis of more than 450 of the donors used high-throughput TCR beta sequencing to judge whether each TCR beta V gene segment behaved as functional or pseudogenic. Donor age, sex, ethnicity and CMV serostatus were compiled alongside the repertoire data. Using immunosequencing, the study profiled T cell repertoires from around 680 subjects and related those repertoires to cytomegalovirus serostatus. High-throughput TCR immunosequencing, statistical association of individual TCRs with disease status, and machine learning were combined to predict cytomegalovirus infection status.

About this clone: Its antigen remains undetermined. No base qualities exist here, and no much larger clone lies one base off it. The same CDR3 can be traced to other DNA sequences in this sample.

V lost 2 bases and J lost 10 bases, and the count of bases not matched to a germline gene is 5. From the germline V gene, CDR1 is ENHRY and CDR2 is SYGVKD. Reading from cysteine to phenylalanine, the CDR3 counts 15 amino acids. Only the CDR3 portion is preserved as DNA: 45 bases, with reading frame beginning at the first base. The library came from the immunoSEQ multiplex PCR assay. A mixture of 60 forward primers for TCR Vbeta segments and 13 reverse primers for TCR Jbeta segments was used in the multiplex PCR. The CDR3 region of rearranged TCR beta genes was amplified from genomic DNA with a multiplex PCR assay. On the Illumina HiSeq System, the amplified TCR beta libraries were sequenced as 87-base-pair reads. The source study handled its data this way. A later analysis counted tens of millions of unique TCR beta chains across the 650 to 800 repertoires, and approximately 11 million of these chains were shared by at least two donors. Raw reads were error-corrected and collapsed into unique sequences with a nearest-neighbor algorithm that merged closely related sequences to remove PCR and sequencing errors. V, D and J gene segments were assigned by aligning CDR3 sequences to IMGT reference sequences. For a sequence to be retained, at least a six-nucleotide match to both a V gene segment and a J gene segment was required. A rearrangement was called productive if the CDR3 had no stop codons and remained in frame with V and J, and every other rearrangement was called non-productive. CDR3 was defined according to IMGT convention as the region running from the second conserved V-encoded cysteine to the conserved J-encoded phenylalanine. The earlier analysis of 587 of the donors excluded sequences that lacked an unambiguous match to a single V gene segment. In an earlier analysis of almost 600 of the donors, a V segment was called functional when productive rearrangements were above 56.7%, and segregating when the standard deviation between donors exceeded 5%. A statistical classification framework was developed to diagnose cytomegalovirus status using the catalog of TCR beta chain sequences. In a later analysis, TCR nucleotide sequences were compared against IMGT/GENE-DB human TR gene sequences so that V and J genes could be assigned. In a later analysis, CDR3 sequences and most-parsimonious VDJ recombination scenarios were assigned using the TCRdist pipeline. In a later analysis, every TCR beta chain was defined by the combination of its CDR3 amino acid sequence and its V-gene family, and reads without a unique V-gene family were dropped. As a way to deal with suspected cross-contamination and a sequencing artifact, a later analysis dropped 450 to 700 nucleotide sequences that were highly shared and had low generation probability. In a later analysis, a clonal expansion index for each public chain was calculated from normalized within-repertoire ranks of inferred template counts. Generation probabilities in a later analysis came from a VDJ recombination model fitted to out-of-frame rearrangements, and those results were checked against IGoR. Hypergeometric tests were used in a later analysis to score TCR-TCR, TCR-HLA and TCR-CMV co-occurrence, with a repertoire-size bias correction applied to the TCR pairs. A later analysis estimated false discovery rates by permuting HLA or CMV assignments 20 times. In a later analysis, co-occurring TCRs were grouped using DBSCAN, with TCRdist sequence similarity added in when clustering inside HLA-allele-positive subsets. Repertoires with fewer than 30,000 or more than 120,000 public chains were left out of co-occurrence clustering, as were five repertoires with anomalous nucleotide sharing. TCRdb holds this immuneACCESS table with in-frame rearrangements only. Some clones are missing; in checked studies, unresolved V genes explain under half, and the rest has no known cause. For V, J and clone size, that table is used; D and trimming come from the DNA. The sample has approximately 190,000 clones on record, about 85% of them singletons. Approximately 0.98% of the sample is taken by the ten largest.

Results the study describes overall, beyond this receptor: According to a later analysis, parvovirus B19, influenza, CMV and Epstein-Barr virus appeared linked to several top co-occurrence clusters. A further reported finding was that TCR beta sequences accurately predicted the HLA-A and HLA-B alleles for most subjects in the first cohort. A few of the identified cytomegalovirus-associated TCR beta chains were confirmed in vitro to be specific for cytomegalovirus antigens. Because the 87-base-pair reads could not distinguish some IMGT-functional V segments, including TRBV6-2 and TRBV6-3, those segments were excluded. The only immune exposure information available for the cohort was CMV serostatus. Roughly uniform sequencing depth across donors was assumed in presence/absence analyses, although this assumption may not hold. Because some donors lacked HLA typing at each locus, the association tests relied only on the typed subset. The study gave a list of 150 to 200 TCR beta chains associated with cytomegalovirus. A later analysis found that most CMV-associated TCR beta chains appeared HLA-restricted, with HLA associations seemingly driven largely by CMV exposure. According to the authors, the approach could potentially be generalized to other disease states and immunological phenotypes. Because counts were too low, around 18 rarely observed V segments, including chromosome 9 orphons, were left out of the earlier analysis of some 640 of the donors. An earlier analysis of approximately 600 of the donors showed that most TCR beta V segments appeared in productive rearrangements either about 90% or about 30% of the time, which broadly matched IMGT annotations. In a later analysis, 16,951 TCR beta sequences were associated with specific HLA alleles at a false discovery rate of 0.05. In both the original and validation cohorts, the classifier was reported to diagnose cytomegalovirus status with high specificity and sensitivity. Correlated functional status among segregating V segments might be attributable to linkage disequilibrium, but an unknown experimental factor could not be ruled out. A cluster of highly shared sequence variants was judged likely to represent a technical artifact of the sequencing pipeline. While some public TCRs were present in many individuals, most TCR sequences turned up only very rarely across donors. In a later analysis, TCR association rates were found to vary across HLA loci, with the most associated TCRs seen for DRB1 alleles and the fewest for HLA-C alleles. According to a later genetic analysis, donors in an Asian-associated ancestry cluster had fewer N-insertions in productive TCRs than the approximately 650-donor mean. The cohort was sequenced for TCR beta chains only, and without alpha or paired-chain data the features that could be detected were limited. Strong co-occurrence of HLA alleles, especially DR and DQ, made assigning TCR associations to individual alleles difficult. In a later genetic analysis, a missense DCLRE1C variant was associated with V-gene and J-gene trimming of TCR beta chains, and the association was replicated in an independent cohort. In a later analysis, HLA-associated TCR beta chains were found to be more clonally expanded and to have lower generation probabilities than equally common non-associated chains.

In total, approximately 690 healthy bone marrow donors made up the cohort. All cohort members were sampled while nominally healthy, although unrecorded immune exposures were likely present. The donor tested CMV seronegative, placing the donor among the 300 to 450 seronegative members of the cohort. Every donor gave a peripheral blood sample, and the peripheral blood mononuclear cells from that sample were used for TCR beta sequencing. Genomic DNA was extracted from the blood cell samples with the Qiagen DNeasy Blood Extraction Kit. The source is a boy younger than 10 in good health and CMV-seronegative. Sequencing was done on a sample of PBMCs. The chain employs TRBV10-3 and TRBJ1-6; TRBD1 agrees with 10 junctional bases. The DNA is TGTGCCATCAGTGAGAAGGGACAGGGGACCTCACCCCTCCACTTT. Its coded protein is CAISEKGQGTSPLHF.